Following are 27 T cell receptor beta chains from one sample sequenced in a study of blood T cell repertoires in COVID-19. Data came from immunoSEQ multiplex PCR; TCRdb stores just in-frame clones and leaves some out. The table has 120,000 to 150,000 clones, 88% seen once. Sequenced: peripheral blood. Source of these receptors: a human donor in a cohort sampled during active COVID-19.

V gene TRBV6-4 combines with J gene TRBJ2-1; 9 bases agree with TRBD1. Trimming took 5 bases from V and 1 from J; bases not matched to a gene: 3. CDR1 and CDR2 from the germline V gene are MRHNA and SNTAGT. The CDR3 is 15 amino acids. The CDR3 is CASSFDRGSYNEQFF. CDR3 nucleotide sequence: TGTGCCAGCAGTTTCGACAGGGGGTCCTACAATGAGCAGTTCTTC.

This clone was seen once. The DNA for the CDR3 is TGCGCCAGCAGCTTGACAGGGGCTGGAAACACCATATATTTT. Protein: CASSLTGAGNTIYF. The genes are TRBV5-1 and TRBJ1-3; TRBD1 matches at 7 bases. V shed 1 base and J 2 bases; nucleotides not matched to a gene: 0. Germline V gene lookup returns CDR1 SGHRS and CDR2 YFSETQ. This CDR3 region has 14 residues. Looking up the rest from reference TRBV5-1 and TRBJ1-3 gives the full variable domain: KAGVTQTPRYLIKTRGQQVTLSCSPISGHRSVSWYQQTPGQGLQFLFEYFSETQRNKGNFPGRFSGRQFSNSRSEMNVSTLELGDSALYLCASSLTGAGNTIYFGEGSWLTVV.

V is TRBV19 and J is TRBJ2-1, with 9 bases matching TRBD2. From germline, CDR1 is LNHDA and CDR2 SQIVND (reference sequence). This CDR3 contains 15 residues. V shed 3 bases and J 7 bases; nucleotides not matched to a gene: 7. CDR3 amino acids: CASSIQGGRGNEQFF. The CDR3 DNA sequence: TGTGCCAGTAGTATTCAAGGCGGGAGGGGGAATGAGCAGTTCTTC.

CDR3 sequence: CSARLGAGETQYF. The CDR3 nucleotides are TGCAGCGCCCGTTTAGGGGCTGGAGAGACCCAGTACTTC. J is TRBJ2-5 and V is TRBV29-1; tentative D call: TRBD1 (5 bases). The germline gives CDR1 SQVTM, CDR2 ANQGSEA. V was pared by 7 bases and J by 4 bases, with 16 bases between. There are 13 residues in the CDR3.

This clone was counted only a few times. This chain uses TRBV7-2 with TRBJ2-1; D not certain. Between the trimmed V and J ends, which lost 1 base and 3 bases, there was a span of 10 bases. Germline assignment: CDR1 SGHTA and CDR2 FQGNSA. CDR3 length: 15 residues. CDR3 nucleotides: TGTGCCAGCAGCTTAGGGAGCGCCCTCTACAATGAGCAGTTCTTC. Protein sequence: CASSLGSALYNEQFF.

V gene TRBV4-2 combines with J gene TRBJ2-7; 7 nucleotides match TRBD1. The V and J ends lost 1 base and 1 base, in that order; junction bases with no gene match: 16. The CDR3 totals 19 residues. The germline gives CDR1 LGHNA, CDR2 YNFKEQ. Here the CDR3 reads CASSQAIYRDSWASYEQYF. The CDR3 DNA reads TGTGCCAGCAGCCAAGCGATCTACCGGGACAGTTGGGCTTCCTACGAGCAGTACTTC.

The CDR3 loop is CASATDQGYGEKLFF. The CDR3 region has the DNA TGTGCCAGCGCCACAGACCAGGGCTACGGTGAAAAACTGTTTTTT. The V gene is TRBV9, the J gene TRBJ1-4; D is perhaps TRBD1 (5 bases). The length of the CDR3 is 15 residues. CDR1 and CDR2 from the germline V gene are SGDLS and YYNGEE. V was cut by 7 bases and J by 7 bases, with 20 bases left in between.

V and J are TRBV29-1 and TRBJ2-2; 11 nucleotides match TRBD2. The CDR3 covers 16 residues. The germline V gene encodes CDR1 SQVTM and CDR2 ANQGSEA. V lost 0 bases to trimming and J lost 5 bases; unmatched junction nucleotides: 5. The CDR3 spells CSVEDLAGGGTGELFF. CDR3 nucleotide sequence: TGCAGCGTTGAAGATTTAGCGGGAGGGGGGACCGGGGAGCTGTTTTTT.

This clone came up once. The chain carries TRBV6-5 and TRBJ1-1; possibly TRBD1 for D (6 bases). This CDR3 spans 14 amino acids. The V gene lost 7 bases and the J gene lost 5 bases, with 17 bases spanning the gap. Germline values: CDR1 MNHEY, CDR2 SVGAGI. This CDR3 reads CASTGAGGATEAFF. CDR3 DNA: TGTGCCAGCACCGGGGCGGGGGGGGCAACTGAAGCTTTCTTT.

The rearrangement joins TRBV11-2 to TRBJ2-5; 9 positions agree with TRBD1. V was clipped by 5 bases and J by 0 bases; unmatched bases: 4. The CDR3 extends over 15 amino acids. Germline CDR1 and CDR2: SGHAT and FQNNGV. CDR3 in amino acids: CASSLDRGNQETQYF. The CDR3 DNA follows: TGTGCCAGCAGCCTGGACAGGGGTAACCAAGAGACCCAGTACTTC.

The chain has TRBV19 and TRBJ2-1, with 14 bases lining up with TRBD2. Unmatched junction bases numbered 3, after V lost 6 bases and J lost 2 bases. The CDR3 has 16 residues. The germline V gene has CDR1 LNHDA and CDR2 SQIVND (reference sequence). The CDR3 sequence: CASRGTSGRTYNEQFF. The CDR3 nucleotides are TGTGCCAGTAGAGGGACTAGCGGGAGAACCTACAATGAGCAGTTCTTC.

The rearrangement uses TRBV5-1 and TRBJ1-2; 9 bases fit TRBD1. The length of the CDR3 is 16 residues. Germline V lookup: CDR1 SGHRS, CDR2 YFSETQ. Trimming took 2 bases from V and 0 from J; bases not matched to a gene: 5. The CDR3 bases are TGCGCCAGCAGCTTATTGGGGACAGGGACTAACTATGGCTACACCTTC. The encoded protein is CASSLLGTGTNYGYTF. Full variable domain (outside the CDR3, taken from reference TRBV5-1 and TRBJ1-2): KAGVTQTPRYLIKTRGQQVTLSCSPISGHRSVSWYQQTPGQGLQFLFEYFSETQRNKGNFPGRFSGRQFSNSRSEMNVSTLELGDSALYLCASSLLGTGTNYGYTFGSGTRLTVV.

V is TRBV7-6 and J is TRBJ2-3; the D gene is possibly TRBD1 (5 bases). The CDR3 extends over 15 amino acids. Between the trimmed V and J ends, which lost 2 bases and 3 bases, there was a span of 12 bases. Germline assignment: CDR1 SGHVS and CDR2 FNYEAQ. CDR3 bases: TGTGCCAGCAGCTTATTCGGCAGGGATACAGATACGCAGTATTTT. It is translated as CASSLFGRDTDTQYF.

The chain combines TRBV12-5 with TRBJ1-1; the D gene is possibly TRBD1 (5 bases). The V and J ends lost 5 bases and 3 bases respectively, with 13 bases between them. The CDR3 is made up of 14 amino acids. The germline gives CDR1 LGHNT, CDR2 FRNRAP. CDR3 sequence reads: CASGTGAGDTEAFF. For the CDR3, the DNA is TGTGCTAGTGGTACTGGGGCGGGGGACACTGAAGCTTTCTTT.

The gene calls are TRBV7-3 and TRBJ2-7; perhaps TRBD1 as D (6 bases). Trimming took 5 bases from V and 4 from J, leaving 12 bases between them. CDR1 is SGHTA, CDR2 FQGTGA, per germline. CDR3 length: 13 amino acids. CDR3 residues: CASSPGQGYEQYF. The CDR3 region has the DNA TGTGCCAGCAGCCCTGGGCAGGGGTACGAGCAGTACTTC.

The genes are TRBV19 and TRBJ1-1; no clear D gene. CDR1 LNHDA and CDR2 SQIVND come from the germline V gene (reference sequence). The CDR3 has 14 amino acids. V was shortened by 3 bases and J by 1 base, with 9 bases between the two germline ends. The CDR3 nucleotides read TGTGCCAGTAGTATGGCCCAAGAGAACACTGAAGCTTTCTTT. Protein: CASSMAQENTEAFF. Full variable domain (rest looked up from reference TRBV19 and TRBJ1-1): DGGITQSPKYLFRKEGQNVTLSCEQNLNHDAMYWYRQDPGQGLRLIYYSQIVNDFQKGDIAEGYSVSREKKESFPLTVTSAQKNPTAFYLCASSMAQENTEAFFGQGTRLTVV.

J is TRBJ1-5 and V is TRBV19; the D gene is possibly TRBD1 (6 bases). V was trimmed by 4 bases and J by 0 bases, leaving 13 bases between them. The V gene's germline CDR1 is LNHDA and CDR2 SQIVND (reference sequence). The CDR3 runs to 16 residues. The CDR3 coding sequence is TGTGCCAGTAGTACGGGACACACCGTTAGCAATCAGCCCCAGCATTTT. This sequence encodes CASSTGHTVSNQPQHF.

The chain couples TRBV6-6 to TRBJ2-3, with 8 bases fitting TRBD2. The V and J ends lost 5 bases and 1 base, in that order; junction bases with no gene match: 5. CDR3 length: 15 residues. In germline, CDR1 is MNHNY, CDR2 SVGAGI (reference sequence). For the CDR3, the DNA is TGTGCCAGCAGTGTCGGGGGGGCAGGCACAGATACGCAGTATTTT. It translates to CASSVGGAGTDTQYF.

This clone was seen a single time. This chain connects TRBV6-1 to TRBJ2-7; 10 positions match TRBD1. The V gene's germline CDR1 is MNHNS and CDR2 SASEGT. V lost 1 base, J lost 4 bases, and 4 bases stayed unmatched. The CDR3 totals 15 residues. The CDR3 protein is CASSEGLGQGYEQYF. The CDR3 nucleotides are TGTGCCAGCAGTGAAGGACTGGGACAGGGGTACGAGCAGTACTTC.

This CDR3 reads CASSQPGLAGVPDTQYF. As DNA, the CDR3 is TGCGCCAGCAGCCAACCGGGACTAGCGGGGGTACCGGATACGCAGTATTTT. The chain has TRBV4-1 and TRBJ2-3; TRBD2 aligns across 14 bases. V gave up 2 bases and J gave up 6 bases; unmatched junction bases: 7. The CDR3 is 17 amino acids. Germline CDR1 MGHRA, CDR2 YSYEKL.

The chain carries TRBV6-5 and TRBJ1-3, with a tentative D call TRBD1 (5 bases). The CDR3 spans 14 residues. Looked up from germline, CDR1 is MNHEY and CDR2 is SVGAGI. Trimming cost V 5 bases and J 2 bases, with 10 bases left between them. In DNA, the CDR3 is TGTGCCAGCAGTCCTCAGGGTGCTGGAAACACCATATATTTT. This encodes CASSPQGAGNTIYF.

The chain uses TRBV18 and TRBJ1-2, with TRBD1 identical over 8 bases. Germline V gene data show CDR1 as KGHSH and CDR2 as LQKENI. This CDR3 comprises 15 residues. The trim removed 3 bases at V and 6 bases at J, leaving 9 bases unmatched. This chain's CDR3 is CASSPDRAAFDGYTF. DNA for the CDR3: TGTGCCAGCTCACCGGACAGGGCGGCCTTTGATGGCTACACCTTC.

The gene calls are TRBV28 and TRBJ2-3, with 12 bases matching TRBD2. Looked up from germline, CDR1 is MDHEN and CDR2 is SYDVKM. The CDR3 loop spans 18 amino acids. V lost 3 bases to trimming and J lost 4 bases; unmatched junction nucleotides: 11. Written as DNA, the CDR3 is TGTGCCAGCAGTTTTTCTACCGGACTAGCGGGGTTGGCAGATACGCAGTATTTT. It specifies CASSFSTGLAGLADTQYF.

The rearrangement joins TRBV6-5 to TRBJ1-1, with 9 bases matching TRBD1. Germline V gene data show CDR1 as MNHEY and CDR2 as SVGAGI. CDR3 size: 14 residues. Losses at the gene ends were 6 bases for V and 10 bases for J; bases not matched to a gene: 12. CDR3 in amino acids: CASRRDRAPPGAFF. DNA of the CDR3: TGTGCCAGCAGGAGGGACAGGGCCCCCCCGGGAGCTTTCTTT.

This rearrangement joins TRBV4-2 to TRBJ2-7, with 8 bases that match TRBD1. The V and J ends lost 8 bases and 4 bases, in that order; junction bases with no gene match: 10. This CDR3 has 14 residues. CDR1 and CDR2 from the germline V gene are LGHNA and YNFKEQ. CDR3 loop: CASGPGGARYEQYF. CDR3 DNA: TGTGCCAGCGGACCAGGGGGCGCGAGATACGAGCAGTACTTC.

The chain has TRBV7-8 and TRBJ2-2, with a weak D call TRBD1 (6 bases). V lost 5 bases to trimming and J lost 7 bases, with 11 bases between them. Germline lookup yields CDR1 SGHVS and CDR2 FQNEAQ. CDR3 size: 13 residues. The CDR3 DNA follows: TGTGCCAGCAGCAACAACAGGGTCGGGGAGCTGTTTTTT. The encoded protein is CASSNNRVGELFF.

This rearrangement joins TRBV4-1 to TRBJ2-7; 9 bases map to TRBD1. Looked up from germline, CDR1 is MGHRA and CDR2 is YSYEKL. The CDR3 loop spans 14 amino acids. V shed 4 bases and J 3 bases; nucleotides not matched to a gene: 4. The chain's CDR3 is CASSRRDRDYEQYF. CDR3 bases: TGCGCCAGCAGCCGGAGGGACAGGGACTACGAGCAGTACTTC.